This section outlines one T cell receptor beta chain sequence together with its context. Its antigen remains unidentified. PCR primers comprised 60 Vbeta and 13 Jbeta primers. The repertoire was sequenced with immunoSEQ multiplex PCR; TCRdb's copy has only in-frame clones and lacks some. This sample yields approximately 150,000 clones, of which roughly 80% are seen a single time; over 9% belongs to the top ten. The sample originates from a study of cytomegalovirus exposure and HLA in healthy donors. Findings and limits, study-wide: Previous analysis showed most TCR beta V segments were productive about 87% or about 30% of the time. Specificity of a few CMV-associated chains for CMV antigens was verified in vitro. Per a later analysis, HLA-associated TCR beta chains showed more clonal expansion than other, equally common TCR beta chains.

Trimming took 5 bases from V and 3 from J; bases not matched to a gene: 6. This CDR3 region has 15 residues. Germline V gene lookup returns CDR1 SGHNT and CDR2 YYREEE (reference sequence). Sequencing was carried out using PBMCs. The rearrangement joins TRBV5-4 to TRBJ2-2, with 8 bases lining up with TRBD1. This receptor was taken from a man between 18 and 29 years old in good health and CMV-seropositive. In nucleotides, the CDR3 is TGTGCCAGCAGTCCCACAGGGGGTCACACCGGGGAGCTGTTTTTT. Encoded protein: CASSPTGGHTGELFF.